This entry describes one TCR beta chain. The data stem from a study of T cell clonotyping in hematopoietic cell transplantation. The time point here: recipient sample about 28 days before transplant, after cytoreduction. Some clones are missing from TCRdb's copy, which holds only in-frame ones; the method was immunoSEQ multiplex PCR. The sample lists 35,000 to 45,000 clones, approximately 95% occurring once. Germline V lookup: CDR1 MGHDK, CDR2 SYGVNS. V was shortened by 7 bases and J by 0 bases, with 10 bases between the two germline ends. CDR3 length: 13 residues. This TCR derives from a middle-aged man with chronic myeloid leukemia. Some clones in this sample may be carry-over from other donors' samples. The input for sequencing was peripheral blood mononuclear cells, taken before stem cell transplant. The chain joins TRBV25-1 to TRBJ2-7, with D possibly being TRBD1 or TRBD2 (5 bases each). The CDR3 nucleotides are TGTGCCAGCACCGGGACGGGCTCCTACGAGCAGTACTTC. Protein: CASTGTGSYEQYF.